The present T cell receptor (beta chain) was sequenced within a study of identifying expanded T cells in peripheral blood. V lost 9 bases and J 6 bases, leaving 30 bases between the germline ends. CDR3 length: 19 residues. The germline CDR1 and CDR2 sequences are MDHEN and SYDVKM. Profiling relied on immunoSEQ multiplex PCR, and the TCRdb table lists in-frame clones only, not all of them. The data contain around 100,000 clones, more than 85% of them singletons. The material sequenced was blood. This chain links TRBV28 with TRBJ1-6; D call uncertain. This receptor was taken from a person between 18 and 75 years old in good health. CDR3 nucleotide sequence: TGTGCCAGAGACTCACCGGGAACCTCGGGCTTAATTGTTAATTCACCCCTCCACTTT. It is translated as CARDSPGTSGLIVNSPLHF. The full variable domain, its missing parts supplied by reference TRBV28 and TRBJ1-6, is DVKVTQSSRYLVKRTGEKVFLECVQDMDHENMFWYRQDPGLGLRLIYFSYDVKMKEKGDIPEGYSVSREKKERFSLILESASTNQTSMYLCARDSPGTSGLIVNSPLHFGNGTRLTVT.